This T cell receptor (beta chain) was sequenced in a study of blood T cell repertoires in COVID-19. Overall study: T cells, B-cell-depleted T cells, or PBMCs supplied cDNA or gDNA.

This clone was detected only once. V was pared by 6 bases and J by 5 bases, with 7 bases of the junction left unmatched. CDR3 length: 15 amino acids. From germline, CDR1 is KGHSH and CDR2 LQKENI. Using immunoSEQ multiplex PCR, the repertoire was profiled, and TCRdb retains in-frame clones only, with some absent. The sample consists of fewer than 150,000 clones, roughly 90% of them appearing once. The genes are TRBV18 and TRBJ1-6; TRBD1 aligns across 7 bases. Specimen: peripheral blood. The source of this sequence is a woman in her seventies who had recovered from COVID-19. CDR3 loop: CASSPYGTDNSPLHF. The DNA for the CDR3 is TGTGCCAGCTCCCCCTACGGGACAGATAATTCACCCCTCCACTTT.